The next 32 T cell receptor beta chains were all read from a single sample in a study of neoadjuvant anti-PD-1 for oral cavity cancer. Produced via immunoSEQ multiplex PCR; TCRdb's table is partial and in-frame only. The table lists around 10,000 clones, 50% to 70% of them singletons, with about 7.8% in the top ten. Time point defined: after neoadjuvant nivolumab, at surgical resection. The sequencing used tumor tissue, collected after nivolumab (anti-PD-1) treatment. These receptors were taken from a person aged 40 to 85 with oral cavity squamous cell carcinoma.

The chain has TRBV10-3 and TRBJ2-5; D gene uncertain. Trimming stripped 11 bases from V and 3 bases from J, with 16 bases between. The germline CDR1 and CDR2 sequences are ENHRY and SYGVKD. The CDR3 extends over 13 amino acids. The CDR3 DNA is TGTGCCGTTCGCATCGACGGCGAAGAGACCCAGTACTTC. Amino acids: CAVRIDGEETQYF.

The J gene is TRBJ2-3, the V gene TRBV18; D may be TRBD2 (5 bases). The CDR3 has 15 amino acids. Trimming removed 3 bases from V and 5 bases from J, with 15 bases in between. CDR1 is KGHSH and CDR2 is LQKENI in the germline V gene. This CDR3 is CASSPFHSGRDTQYF. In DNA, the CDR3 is TGTGCCAGCTCACCCTTTCATTCTGGGAGAGATACGCAGTATTTT.

CDR3 nucleotides: TGTGCCAGCAGTACTAGCGGGGGGGCCCTGGAGCTGTTTTTT. This codes for CASSTSGGALELFF. The J gene is TRBJ2-2, the V gene TRBV7-2; TRBD2 agrees at 13 bases. Per germline, CDR1 SGHTA and CDR2 FQGNSA. J gave up 10 bases and V 6 bases, and 5 bases lay outside the gene matches. The CDR3 loop spans 14 amino acids.

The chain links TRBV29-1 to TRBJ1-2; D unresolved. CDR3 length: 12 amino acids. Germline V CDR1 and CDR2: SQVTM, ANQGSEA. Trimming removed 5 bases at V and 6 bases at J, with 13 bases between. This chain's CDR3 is CSVQQSGDGYTF. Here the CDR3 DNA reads TGCAGCGTTCAGCAGTCAGGCGATGGCTACACCTTC.

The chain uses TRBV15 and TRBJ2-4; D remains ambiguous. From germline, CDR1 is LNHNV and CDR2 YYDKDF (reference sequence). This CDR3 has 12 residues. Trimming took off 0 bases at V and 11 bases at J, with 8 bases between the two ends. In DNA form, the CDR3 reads TGTGCCACCAGCAGAGATCAGAGGCTTCAGTACTTC. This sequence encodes CATSRDQRLQYF.

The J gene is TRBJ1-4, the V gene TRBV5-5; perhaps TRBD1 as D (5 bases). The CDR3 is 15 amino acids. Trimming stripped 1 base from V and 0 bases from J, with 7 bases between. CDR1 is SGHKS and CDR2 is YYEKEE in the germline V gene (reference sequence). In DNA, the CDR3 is TGTGCCAGCAGCTTGCTGACAGCAACTAATGAAAAACTGTTTTTT. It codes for CASSLLTATNEKLFF. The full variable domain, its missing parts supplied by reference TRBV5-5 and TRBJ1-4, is DAGVTQSPTHLIKTRGQQVTLRCSPISGHKSVSWYQQVLGQGPQFIFQYYEKEERGRGNFPDRFSARQFPNYSSELNVNALLLGDSALYLCASSLLTATNEKLFFGSGTQLSVL.

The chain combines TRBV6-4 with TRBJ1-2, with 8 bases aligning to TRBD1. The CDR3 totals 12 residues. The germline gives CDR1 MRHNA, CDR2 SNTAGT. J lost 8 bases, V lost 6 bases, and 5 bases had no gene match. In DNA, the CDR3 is TGTGCCAGCAGCTCCACAGGGGGAGGCTACACCTTC. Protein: CASSSTGGGYTF.

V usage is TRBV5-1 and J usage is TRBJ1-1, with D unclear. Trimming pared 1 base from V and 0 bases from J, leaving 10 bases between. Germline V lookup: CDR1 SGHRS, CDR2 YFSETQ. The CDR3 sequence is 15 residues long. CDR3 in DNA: TGCGCCAGCAGCTTGAGGAAAGACATGAACACTGAAGCTTTCTTT. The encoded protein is CASSLRKDMNTEAFF.

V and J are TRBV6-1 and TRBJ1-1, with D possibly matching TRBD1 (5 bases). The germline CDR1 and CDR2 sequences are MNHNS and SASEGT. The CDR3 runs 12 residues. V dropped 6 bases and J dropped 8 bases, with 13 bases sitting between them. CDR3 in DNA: TGTGCCAGCAGCTTCCTGGGGGAAGAAGCTTTCTTT. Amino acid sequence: CASSFLGEEAFF.

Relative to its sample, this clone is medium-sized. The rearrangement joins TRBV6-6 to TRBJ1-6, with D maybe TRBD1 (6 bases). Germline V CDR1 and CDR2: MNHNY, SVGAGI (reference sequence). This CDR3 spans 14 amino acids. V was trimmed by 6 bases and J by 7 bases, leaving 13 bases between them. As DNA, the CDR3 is TGTGCCAGCAGCCCTACAGGGAACAATTCACCCCTCCACTTT. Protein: CASSPTGNNSPLHF.

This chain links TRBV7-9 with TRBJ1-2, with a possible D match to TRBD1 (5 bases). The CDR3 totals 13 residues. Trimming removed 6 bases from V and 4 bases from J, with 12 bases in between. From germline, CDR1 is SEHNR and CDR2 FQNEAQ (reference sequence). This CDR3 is CASSLRESYGYTF. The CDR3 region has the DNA TGTGCCAGCAGTCTCAGGGAGTCCTATGGCTACACCTTC.

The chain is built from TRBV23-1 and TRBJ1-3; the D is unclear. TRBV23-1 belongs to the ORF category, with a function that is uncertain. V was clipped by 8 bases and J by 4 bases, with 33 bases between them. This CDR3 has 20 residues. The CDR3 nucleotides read TGCGCCAGCGAACCTCCGCTGCGTCCCTCAATACGCTGGGAGGGAAACACCATATATTTT. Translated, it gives CASEPPLRPSIRWEGNTIYF.

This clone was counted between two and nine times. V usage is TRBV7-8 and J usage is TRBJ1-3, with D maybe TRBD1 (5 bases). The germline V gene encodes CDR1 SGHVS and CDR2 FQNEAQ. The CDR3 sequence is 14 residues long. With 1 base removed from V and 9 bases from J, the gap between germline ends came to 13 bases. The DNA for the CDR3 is TGTGCCAGCAGCTTAGGGAGAAGGGACGGCACCATATATTTT. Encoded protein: CASSLGRRDGTIYF.

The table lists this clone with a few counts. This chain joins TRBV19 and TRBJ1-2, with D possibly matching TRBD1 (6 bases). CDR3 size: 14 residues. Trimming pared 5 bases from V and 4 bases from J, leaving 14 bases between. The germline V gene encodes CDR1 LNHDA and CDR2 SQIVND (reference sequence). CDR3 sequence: CASSLRGSVYGYTF. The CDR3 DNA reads TGTGCCAGTAGTCTCAGGGGAAGTGTCTATGGCTACACCTTC. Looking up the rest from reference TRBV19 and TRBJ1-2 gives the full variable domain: DGGITQSPKYLFRKEGQNVTLSCEQNLNHDAMYWYRQDPGQGLRLIYYSQIVNDFQKGDIAEGYSVSREKKESFPLTVTSAQKNPTAFYLCASSLRGSVYGYTFGSGTRLTVV.

The CDR3 spells CASSPPRTGEGYTF. As DNA, the CDR3 is TGTGCCAGCAGCCCACCCCGGACAGGGGAGGGCTACACCTTC. V gene TRBV5-6 combines with J gene TRBJ1-2, with 9 bases that match TRBD1. J gave up 8 bases and V 4 bases, and 9 bases lay outside the gene matches. The CDR3 is 14 amino acids. The germline V gene encodes CDR1 SGHDT and CDR2 YYEEEE.

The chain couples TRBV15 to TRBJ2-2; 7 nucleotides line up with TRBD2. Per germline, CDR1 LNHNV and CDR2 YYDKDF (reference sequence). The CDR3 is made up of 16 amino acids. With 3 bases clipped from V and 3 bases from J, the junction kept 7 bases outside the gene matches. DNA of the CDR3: TGTGCCACCAGCAGTCCTAGCGGCGGGTACACCGGGGAGCTGTTTTTT. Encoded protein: CATSSPSGGYTGELFF.

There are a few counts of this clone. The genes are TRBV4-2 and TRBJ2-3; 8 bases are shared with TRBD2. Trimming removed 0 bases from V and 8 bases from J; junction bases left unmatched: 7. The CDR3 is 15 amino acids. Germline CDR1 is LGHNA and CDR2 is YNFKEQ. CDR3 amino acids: CASSQDQAGVSTQYF. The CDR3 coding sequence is TGTGCCAGCAGCCAAGATCAAGCGGGGGTTTCTACGCAGTATTTT.

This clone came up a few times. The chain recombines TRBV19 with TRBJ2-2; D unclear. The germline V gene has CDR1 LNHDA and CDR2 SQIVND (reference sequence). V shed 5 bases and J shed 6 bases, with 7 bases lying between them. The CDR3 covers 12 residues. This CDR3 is CASSPLSGELFF. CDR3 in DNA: TGTGCCAGTAGTCCCTTGTCCGGGGAGCTGTTTTTT.

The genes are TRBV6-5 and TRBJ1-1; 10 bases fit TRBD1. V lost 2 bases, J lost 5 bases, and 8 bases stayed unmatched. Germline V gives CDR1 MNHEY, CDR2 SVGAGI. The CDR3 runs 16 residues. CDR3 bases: TGTGCCAGCAGTTACAGGACAGGGGGTTCCGGGACTGAAGCTTTCTTT. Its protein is CASSYRTGGSGTEAFF.

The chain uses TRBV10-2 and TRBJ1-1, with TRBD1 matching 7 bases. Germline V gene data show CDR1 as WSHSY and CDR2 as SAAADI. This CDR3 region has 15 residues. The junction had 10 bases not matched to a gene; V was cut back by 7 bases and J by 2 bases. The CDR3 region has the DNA TGCGCCAGCATCGCGAGGAACAGGGGAAACACTGAAGCTTTCTTT. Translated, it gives CASIARNRGNTEAFF.

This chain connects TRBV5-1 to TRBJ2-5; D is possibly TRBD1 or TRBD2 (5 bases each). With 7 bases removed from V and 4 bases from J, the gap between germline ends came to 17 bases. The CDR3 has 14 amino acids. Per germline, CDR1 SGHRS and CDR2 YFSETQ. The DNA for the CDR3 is TGCGCCAGCCGGGCAGGGAGATTGGGAGAGACCCAGTACTTC. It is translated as CASRAGRLGETQYF.

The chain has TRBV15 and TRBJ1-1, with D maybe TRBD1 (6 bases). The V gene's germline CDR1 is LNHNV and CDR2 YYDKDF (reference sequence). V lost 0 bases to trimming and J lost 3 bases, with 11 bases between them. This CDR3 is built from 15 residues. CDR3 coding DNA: TGTGCCACCAGCAGAGAGGGGGGCAAATACACTGAAGCTTTCTTT. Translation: CATSREGGKYTEAFF.

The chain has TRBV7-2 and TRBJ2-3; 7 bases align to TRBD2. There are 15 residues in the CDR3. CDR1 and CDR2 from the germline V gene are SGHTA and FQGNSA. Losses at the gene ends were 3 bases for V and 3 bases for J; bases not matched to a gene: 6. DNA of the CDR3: TGTGCCAGCAGCTTCGGGGGACTAAAAACAGATACGCAGTATTTT. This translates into CASSFGGLKTDTQYF.

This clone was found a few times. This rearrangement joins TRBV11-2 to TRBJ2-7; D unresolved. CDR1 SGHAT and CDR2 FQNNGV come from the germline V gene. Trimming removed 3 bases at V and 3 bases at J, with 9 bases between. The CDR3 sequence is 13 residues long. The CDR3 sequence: CASSFGTNYEQYF. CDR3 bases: TGTGCCAGCAGCTTTGGTACTAACTACGAGCAGTACTTC.

CDR3 protein: CASSLGAQGGSPLHF. The CDR3 bases are TGTGCCAGCAGCTTAGGAGCCCAGGGGGGTTCACCCCTCCACTTT. V is TRBV7-2 and J is TRBJ1-6; 7 bases agree with TRBD1. This CDR3 spans 15 amino acids. J was trimmed by 9 bases and V by 1 base; bases with no gene match: 6. The germline gives CDR1 SGHTA, CDR2 FQGNSA. The full variable domain, in which reference TRBV7-2 and TRBJ1-6 provide the parts outside the CDR3, is GAGVSQSPSNKVTEKGKDVELRCDPISGHTALYWYRQSLGQGLEFLIYFQGNSAPDKSGLPSDRFSAERTGGSVSTLTIQRTQQEDSAVYLCASSLGAQGGSPLHFGNGTRLTVT.

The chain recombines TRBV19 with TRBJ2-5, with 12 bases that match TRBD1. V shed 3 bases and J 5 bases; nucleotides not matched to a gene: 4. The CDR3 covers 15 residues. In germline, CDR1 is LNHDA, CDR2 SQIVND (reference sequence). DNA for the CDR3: TGTGCCAGTAGTATGGGACAGGGGGCTTGGGAGACCCAGTACTTC. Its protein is CASSMGQGAWETQYF.

In DNA, the CDR3 is TGTGCCAGCTCACCAAGGCAGGAGCACACCGGGGAGCTGTTTTTT. Translation gives CASSPRQEHTGELFF. The chain carries TRBV18 and TRBJ2-2; D ambiguous. Germline V gene data show CDR1 as KGHSH and CDR2 as LQKENI. CDR3 length equals 15 residues. The ends were cut back, 2 bases at V and 3 bases at J, with 10 bases in the middle.

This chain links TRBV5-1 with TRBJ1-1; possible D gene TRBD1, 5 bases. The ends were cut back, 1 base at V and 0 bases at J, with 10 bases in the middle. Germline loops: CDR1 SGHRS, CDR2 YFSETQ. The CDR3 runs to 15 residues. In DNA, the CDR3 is TGCGCCAGCAGCTTGAATGGGGCTTTGAACACTGAAGCTTTCTTT. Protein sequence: CASSLNGALNTEAFF.

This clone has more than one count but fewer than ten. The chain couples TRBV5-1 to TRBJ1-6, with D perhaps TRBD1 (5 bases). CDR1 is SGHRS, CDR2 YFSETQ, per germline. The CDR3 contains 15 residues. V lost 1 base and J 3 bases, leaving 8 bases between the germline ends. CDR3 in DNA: TGCGCCAGCAGCTTGCGACAGAACTATAATTCACCCCTCCACTTT. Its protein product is CASSLRQNYNSPLHF. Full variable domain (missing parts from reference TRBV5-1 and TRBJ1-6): KAGVTQTPRYLIKTRGQQVTLSCSPISGHRSVSWYQQTPGQGLQFLFEYFSETQRNKGNFPGRFSGRQFSNSRSEMNVSTLELGDSALYLCASSLRQNYNSPLHFGNGTRLTVT.

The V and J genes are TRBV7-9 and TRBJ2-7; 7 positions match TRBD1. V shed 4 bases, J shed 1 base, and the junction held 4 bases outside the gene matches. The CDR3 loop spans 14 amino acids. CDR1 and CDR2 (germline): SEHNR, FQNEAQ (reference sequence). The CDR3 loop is CASSSNRGSYEQYF. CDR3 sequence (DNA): TGTGCCAGCAGCTCGAACAGGGGATCCTACGAGCAGTACTTC.

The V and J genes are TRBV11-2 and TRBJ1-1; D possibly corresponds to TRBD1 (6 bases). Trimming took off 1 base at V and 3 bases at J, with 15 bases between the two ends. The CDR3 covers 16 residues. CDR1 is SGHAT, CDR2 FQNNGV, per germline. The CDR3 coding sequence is TGTGCCAGCAGCTTAGCTTACAGGGTCGGAGACACTGAAGCTTTCTTT. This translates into CASSLAYRVGDTEAFF.

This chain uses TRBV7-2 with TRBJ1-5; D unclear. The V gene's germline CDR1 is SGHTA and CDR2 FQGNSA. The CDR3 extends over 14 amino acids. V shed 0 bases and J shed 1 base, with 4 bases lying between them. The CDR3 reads CASSLAGSNQPQHF. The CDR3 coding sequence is TGTGCCAGCAGCTTAGCAGGAAGCAATCAGCCCCAGCATTTT. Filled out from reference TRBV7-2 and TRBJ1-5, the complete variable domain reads GAGVSQSPSNKVTEKGKDVELRCDPISGHTALYWYRQSLGQGLEFLIYFQGNSAPDKSGLPSDRFSAERTGGSVSTLTIQRTQQEDSAVYLCASSLAGSNQPQHFGDGTRLSIL.